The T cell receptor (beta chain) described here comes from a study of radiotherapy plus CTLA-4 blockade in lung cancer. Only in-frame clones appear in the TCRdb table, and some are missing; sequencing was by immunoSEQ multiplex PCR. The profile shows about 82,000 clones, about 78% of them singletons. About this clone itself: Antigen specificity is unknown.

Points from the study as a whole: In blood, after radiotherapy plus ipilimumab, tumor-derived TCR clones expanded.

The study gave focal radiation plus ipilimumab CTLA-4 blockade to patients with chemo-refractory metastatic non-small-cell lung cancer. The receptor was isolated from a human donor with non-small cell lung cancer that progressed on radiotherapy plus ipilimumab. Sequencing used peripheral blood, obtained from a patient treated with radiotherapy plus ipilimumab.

In DNA, the CDR3 is TGTGCCATCAGTGACCGCGGACAGAACACCGGGGAGCTGTTTTTT. Residues: CAISDRGQNTGELFF. The genes are TRBV10-3 and TRBJ2-2; D is possibly TRBD1 (5 bases). The CDR3 extends over 15 amino acids. Germline V gene data show CDR1 as ENHRY and CDR2 as SYGVKD. V lost 3 bases and J 1 base, leaving 9 bases between the germline ends.